One sample yielded the 6 T cell receptor beta chains listed below, sequenced in a study of T-cell reconstitution after alpha-beta-depleted transplantation in children. Preparation of the TCRbeta library was carried out with unique molecular identifiers. Each CDR3 protein is one row after TCRdb ran MiXCR on the PCR reads. The sample has some 840,000 distinct CDR3 sequences; 15% to 20% are singletons. Sequenced here: PBMCs, mostly from graft donor cells, sampled 360 days after TCRalphabeta/CD19-depleted stem cell transplant. Every receptor here comes from a male patient younger than 18 who had a stem cell transplant for acute lymphoblastic leukemia, so the T cells may come from the graft donor.

The V call is TRBV12-3 or TRBV12-4, the J call TRBJ1-2; a weak D match, TRBD1 (5 bases). The germline V and J ends were trimmed by 7 bases and 7 bases, with 10 bases remaining between them. The CDR3 extends over 11 amino acids. Here the CDR3 reads CASTPGPGYTF. The CDR3 DNA follows: TGTGCCAGCACCCCGGGACCTGGCTACACCTTC.

The genes are TRBV20-1 and TRBJ2-7; tentative D call: TRBD2 (6 bases). The V and J ends lost 1 base and 8 bases respectively, with 21 bases between them. The CDR3 runs to 15 residues. Germline CDR1 DFQATT, CDR2 SNEGSKA (reference sequence). The CDR3 sequence: CSARGQPSGVLKQYF. CDR3 sequence (DNA): TGCAGTGCTAGAGGTCAACCCTCGGGGGTTTTGAAGCAGTACTTC.

This rearrangement joins TRBV5-1 to TRBJ2-5; the match to TRBD2 covers 7 bases. Germline loops: CDR1 SGHRS, CDR2 YFSETQ. Unmatched junction bases numbered 16, after V lost 6 bases and J lost 5 bases. CDR3 length: 16 residues. The CDR3 sequence: CASTKVPGLGGETQYF. The CDR3 coding sequence is TGCGCCAGCACCAAAGTGCCGGGGCTGGGGGGGGAGACCCAGTACTTC.

This clonotype was counted between two and nine times. The rearrangement uses TRBV7-2 and TRBJ1-1; 9 bases are shared with TRBD1. Germline V CDR1 and CDR2: SGHTA, FQGNSA. The ends lost 3 bases at V and 7 bases at J; junction bases unmatched: 18. This CDR3 is built from 18 residues. As DNA, the CDR3 is TGTGCCAGCAGCTTGGCCCGGGACAGGGCTCTCATATCCTTTGAAGCTTTCTTT. Translated: CASSLARDRALISFEAFF. Based on the CDR3 plus reference TRBV7-2 and TRBJ1-1, the full variable domain is GAGVSQSPSNKVTEKGKDVELRCDPISGHTALYWYRQSLGQGLEFLIYFQGNSAPDKSGLPSDRFSAERTGGSVSTLTIQRTQQEDSAVYLCASSLARDRALISFEAFFGQGTRLTVV.

Of note for this clonotype: A much larger clone is a single base away; this may be a read error. The chain joins TRBV5-1 to TRBJ2-2; no firm D call. CDR1 and CDR2 from the germline V gene are SGHRS and YFSETQ. CDR3 size: 13 residues. The germline V and J ends were trimmed by 2 bases and 0 bases, with 2 bases remaining between them. The CDR3: CASSFANTGELFF. CDR3 bases: TGCGCCAGCAGCTTCGCGAACACCGGGGAGCTGTTTTTT.

This clonotype was seen at least ten times. The J gene is TRBJ2-1, the V gene TRBV11-2; TRBD2 aligns across 7 bases. With V trimmed by 6 bases and J by 1 base, 6 bases remained unmatched. The CDR3 loop spans 15 amino acids. CDR1 SGHAT and CDR2 FQNNGV come from the germline V gene. In DNA, the CDR3 is TGTGCCAGCAGAGGGGTGCGGGGGTCCTACAATGAGCAGTTCTTC. This codes for CASRGVRGSYNEQFF.